These 5 T cell receptor beta chains were sequenced from one sample in a study of Ad26.COV2.S vaccination and SARS-CoV-2 variants (dated by TCRdb to the early 2020s). Library preparation used the immunoSEQ multiplex PCR assay. TCRdb took over this immuneACCESS table, retaining in-frame rearrangements with V and J assigned. Such tables are incomplete; in checked studies, under half of the missing clones stem from an unresolved V gene, and the remainder is unexplained. The table for this sample lists hundreds of thousands of clones; roughly 87% of them were counted only once. The top ten hold roughly 2.5% of the sample. The treatment or condition tag for this specimen amounts to: about 20 received Ad26.COV2.S at low or high dose, single or two shots; a few received placebo; per-sample allocation not given. For vaccine and placebo recipients, repertoires were sequenced using samples collected on day 63 after the first injection.

The starting material was peripheral blood, obtained in a trial of Ad26.COV2.S vaccine versus placebo. Source of these receptors: a person aged 18-65 years who received the Ad26.COV2.S COVID-19 vaccine or a placebo.

The gene calls are TRBV19 and TRBJ1-5, with a tentative D call TRBD1 (6 bases). V was shortened by 3 bases and J by 7 bases, with 16 bases between the two germline ends. Germline values: CDR1 LNHDA, CDR2 SQIVND (reference sequence). This CDR3 has 15 residues. This CDR3 reads CASSIFWTAQQPQHF. In nucleotides, the CDR3 is TGTGCCAGTAGTATCTTTTGGACAGCCCAACAGCCCCAGCATTTT. The entire variable domain, with the rest obtained from reference TRBV19 and TRBJ1-5, is as follows: DGGITQSPKYLFRKEGQNVTLSCEQNLNHDAMYWYRQDPGQGLRLIYYSQIVNDFQKGDIAEGYSVSREKKESFPLTVTSAQKNPTAFYLCASSIFWTAQQPQHFGDGTRLSIL.

The chain has TRBV7-9 and TRBJ1-1; tentatively, D is TRBD1 (5 bases). With 1 base removed from V and 0 bases from J, the gap between germline ends came to 9 bases. The germline V gene encodes CDR1 SEHNR and CDR2 FQNEAQ (reference sequence). The CDR3 length is 15 residues. The CDR3 here is CASSLVGGLNTEAFF. The CDR3 nucleotides read TGTGCCAGCAGCTTAGTTGGGGGTTTGAACACTGAAGCTTTCTTT.

V usage is TRBV10-3 and J usage is TRBJ2-2; the match to TRBD2 covers 9 bases. The CDR3 totals 18 residues. With 6 bases clipped from V and 4 bases from J, the junction kept 15 bases outside the gene matches. The germline CDR1 and CDR2 sequences are ENHRY and SYGVKD. CDR3 amino acids: CAISQKEVTSGPTGELFF. CDR3 nucleotide sequence: TGTGCCATCAGCCAAAAAGAAGTGACTAGCGGACCCACCGGGGAGCTGTTTTTT.

The gene calls are TRBV11-2 and TRBJ2-1; the D call may be TRBD1 or TRBD2 (5 bases each). Trimming shortened V by 5 bases and J by 9 bases, and 23 bases separated the two germline ends. Germline loops: CDR1 SGHAT, CDR2 FQNNGV. This CDR3 region has 16 residues. DNA for the CDR3: TGTGCCAGCAGCACCACCCTGACCGGGGCCATTGGTGAGCAGTTCTTC. It is translated as CASSTTLTGAIGEQFF.

The genes are TRBV9 and TRBJ2-5, with 7 bases identical to TRBD2. CDR1 is SGDLS and CDR2 is YYNGEE in the germline V gene. With V trimmed by 4 bases and J by 7 bases, 7 bases remained unmatched. CDR3 length: 13 amino acids. The CDR3 DNA sequence: TGTGCCAGCAGCCCCCGGGGGGAGGGGACCCAGTACTTC. Residues: CASSPRGEGTQYF.